Listed below are T cell receptor beta chains from one sample, sequenced in a study of shared clonotypes between healthy human individuals. Profiled with immunoSEQ multiplex PCR; TCRdb holds only in-frame clones, not every one. The data show around 2.5 million clones, approximately 93% seen once. Sequenced: naive CD4+ T cells from PBMCs. The receptors derive from a young man in good health. Some clones in this sample may be carry-over from other donors' samples. CDR3s include the opening cysteine and the closing phenylalanine or tryptophan. Each record gives: J gene, V gene, CDR3 protein.

j_gene: TRBJ2-1; v_gene: TRBV5-1; CDR3aa: CASSMTSGNEQFF
j_gene: TRBJ2-7; v_gene: TRBV2; CDR3aa: CASRNPPEFSYEQYF
j_gene: TRBJ2-3; v_gene: TRBV18; CDR3aa: CASSPDRGISADTQYF
j_gene: TRBJ2-7; v_gene: TRBV6-5; CDR3aa: CASSKPGTGAYEQYF
j_gene: TRBJ1-1; v_gene: TRBV29-1; CDR3aa: CSVGTGGNTEAFF
j_gene: TRBJ2-3; v_gene: TRBV4-2; CDR3aa: CASSQDASSDTQYF
j_gene: TRBJ2-1; v_gene: TRBV6-5; CDR3aa: CASSYDETMRQFF
j_gene: TRBJ2-3; v_gene: TRBV27; CDR3aa: CASSLRRDSATRPDTQYF
j_gene: TRBJ2-7; v_gene: TRBV9; CDR3aa: CASSVEASGRGEQYF
j_gene: TRBJ2-3; v_gene: TRBV18; CDR3aa: CASSSLGPGRTDTQYF
j_gene: TRBJ1-1; v_gene: TRBV2; CDR3aa: CASSNRVWNTEAFF
j_gene: TRBJ2-3; v_gene: TRBV2; CDR3aa: CASSRGTDTQYF
j_gene: TRBJ2-6; v_gene: TRBV14; CDR3aa: CASSQGQASYRSGANVLTF
j_gene: TRBJ2-1; v_gene: TRBV28; CDR3aa: CASSLEGYYEQFF
j_gene: TRBJ2-5; v_gene: TRBV6-6; CDR3aa: CASSYSTLELKRRYF
j_gene: TRBJ2-7; v_gene: TRBV29-1; CDR3aa: CSVSGQVIDEQYF
j_gene: TRBJ1-1; v_gene: TRBV29-1; CDR3aa: CSVEGRQYTEAFF
j_gene: TRBJ1-4; v_gene: TRBV6-5; CDR3aa: CASSRTWTNEKLFF
j_gene: TRBJ2-3; v_gene: TRBV19; CDR3aa: CASRLSGSADTQYF
j_gene: TRBJ2-3; v_gene: TRBV18; CDR3aa: CASSPSLSTDTQYF
j_gene: TRBJ2-3; v_gene: TRBV19; CDR3aa: CASDERGTDTQYF
j_gene: TRBJ1-3; v_gene: TRBV6-6; CDR3aa: CASSYSGGFSGNTIYF
j_gene: TRBJ2-7; v_gene: TRBV29-1; CDR3aa: CSVEGLAGYSPPDEQYF
j_gene: TRBJ1-1; v_gene: TRBV7-6; CDR3aa: CASSLFQQGPTEAFF
j_gene: TRBJ2-5; v_gene: TRBV5-6; CDR3aa: CASSLGLAGGETQYF
j_gene: TRBJ1-5; v_gene: TRBV28; CDR3aa: CASWGADQPQHF
j_gene: TRBJ2-3; v_gene: TRBV5-4; CDR3aa: CASSLAFGPGSTDTQYF
j_gene: TRBJ1-2; v_gene: TRBV9; CDR3aa: CASSEEDWTAIYGYTF
j_gene: TRBJ1-2; v_gene: TRBV5-6; CDR3aa: CASSWEGTSNYGYTF
j_gene: TRBJ1-4; v_gene: TRBV18; CDR3aa: CASSPARGVSTNEKLFF
j_gene: TRBJ2-3; v_gene: TRBV15; CDR3aa: CATSRTVTGTGGDTQYF
j_gene: TRBJ2-5; v_gene: TRBV2; CDR3aa: CASRSRDSPKGETQYF
j_gene: TRBJ1-1; v_gene: TRBV19; CDR3aa: CASSMRDRWTEAFF
j_gene: TRBJ2-7; v_gene: TRBV10-3; CDR3aa: CAIRDRATYEQYF
j_gene: TRBJ1-1; v_gene: TRBV15; CDR3aa: CATSRGPGGTEAFF
j_gene: TRBJ2-7; v_gene: TRBV10-2; CDR3aa: CASSRDTVVSYEQYF
j_gene: TRBJ2-1; v_gene: TRBV19; CDR3aa: CASSPLTVLNNEQFF
j_gene: TRBJ2-1; v_gene: TRBV18; CDR3aa: CASSLPGLGTSGRARNEQFF
j_gene: TRBJ1-5; v_gene: TRBV30; CDR3aa: CAWNQGQGDQPQHF
j_gene: TRBJ2-4; v_gene: TRBV28; CDR3aa: CASSKWTGGADIQYF
j_gene: TRBJ2-2; v_gene: TRBV30; CDR3aa: CAWSVTQNTGELFF
j_gene: TRBJ2-7; v_gene: TRBV7-6; CDR3aa: CASSSLAGKTYEQYF
j_gene: TRBJ2-1; v_gene: TRBV11-2; CDR3aa: CASSSQGYEQFF
j_gene: TRBJ1-2; v_gene: TRBV7-8; CDR3aa: CASSGQGYGYTF
j_gene: TRBJ2-5; v_gene: TRBV5-6; CDR3aa: CASSTGLEPRETQYF
j_gene: TRBJ2-1; v_gene: TRBV28; CDR3aa: CASSFSGLAGFF
j_gene: TRBJ1-5; v_gene: TRBV10-3; CDR3aa: CAISENQVGNQPQHF
j_gene: TRBJ2-7; v_gene: TRBV5-4; CDR3aa: CASSPPQGDSYEQYF
j_gene: TRBJ2-7; v_gene: TRBV28; CDR3aa: CASSLSSLSSYEQYF
j_gene: TRBJ2-2; v_gene: TRBV5-1; CDR3aa: CASSPVTGGGELFF
j_gene: TRBJ2-7; v_gene: TRBV5-1; CDR3aa: CASSPGQTYYEQYF
j_gene: TRBJ2-5; v_gene: TRBV6-1; CDR3aa: CASSSSGSSETQYF
j_gene: TRBJ1-2; v_gene: TRBV5-6; CDR3aa: CASSFLITGDYGYTF
j_gene: TRBJ2-1; v_gene: TRBV7-3; CDR3aa: CASSLSGSVPTHNEQFF
j_gene: TRBJ1-1; v_gene: TRBV28; CDR3aa: CASSPERVGVGAFF
j_gene: TRBJ1-5; v_gene: TRBV5-6; CDR3aa: CASSLYQGGYSNQPQHF
j_gene: TRBJ2-3; v_gene: TRBV28; CDR3aa: CASSAGTTTDTQYF
j_gene: TRBJ2-3; v_gene: TRBV5-4; CDR3aa: CASSLDGLTDTQYF